The 13 T cell receptor beta chains presented below share a single source sample, sequenced in a study of cytomegalovirus exposure and HLA in healthy donors. Use of 60 Vbeta and 13 Jbeta primers characterized the PCR. Produced via immunoSEQ multiplex PCR; TCRdb's table is partial and in-frame only. The sample has about 150,000 clones, about two thirds seen once. The sample consisted of PBMCs. Receptor source: a man aged 60-69 years in good health and CMV-seronegative.

V usage is TRBV5-1 and J usage is TRBJ2-2; 7 bases fit TRBD1. With V trimmed by 4 bases and J by 6 bases, 9 bases remained unmatched. This CDR3 is 15 amino acids long. Germline values: CDR1 SGHRS, CDR2 YFSETQ. CDR3 amino acids: CASSGTGVKAGELFF. Written as DNA, the CDR3 is TGCGCCAGCAGCGGAACAGGGGTGAAAGCCGGGGAGCTGTTTTTT.

This chain links TRBV15 with TRBJ2-7, with 11 bases matching TRBD2. This CDR3 is built from 21 residues. Germline V gene data show CDR1 as LNHNV and CDR2 as YYDKDF (reference sequence). V gave up 0 bases and J gave up 1 base; unmatched junction bases: 17. The CDR3 sequence: CATSRDVGGTRGLAGSYEQYF. Here the CDR3 DNA reads TGTGCCACCAGCAGAGATGTAGGGGGGACACGAGGACTAGCGGGTTCCTACGAGCAGTACTTC.

The V call is TRBV6-5, the J call TRBJ1-5; D is unresolved. Germline loops: CDR1 MNHEY, CDR2 SVGAGI. V was pared by 5 bases and J by 0 bases, with 11 bases between. The CDR3 is 15 amino acids. The CDR3 DNA follows: TGTGCCAGCAGTCCCTCCCGGGGTAGCAATCAGCCCCAGCATTTT. It specifies CASSPSRGSNQPQHF.

V gene TRBV11-3 combines with J gene TRBJ2-7; D is perhaps TRBD2 (6 bases). The germline V and J ends were trimmed by 3 bases and 6 bases, with 12 bases remaining between them. Germline CDR1 SGHNT, CDR2 YENEEA. The CDR3 runs 13 residues. The CDR3 nucleotides are TGTGCCAGCAGCTTTGGCTCCGGGGGCGAGCAGTACTTC. Amino acid sequence: CASSFGSGGEQYF.

The chain uses TRBV9 and TRBJ2-2; perhaps TRBD2 as D (6 bases). The CDR3 length is 13 residues. V shed 6 bases and J shed 5 bases, with 11 bases lying between them. Germline values: CDR1 SGDLS, CDR2 YYNGEE. The CDR3 reads CASTGTLTGELFF. The CDR3 DNA is TGTGCCAGCACTGGGACTCTAACCGGGGAGCTGTTTTTT.

The chain has TRBV7-9 and TRBJ2-5, with D hard to call. With 3 bases removed from V and 1 base from J, the gap between germline ends came to 6 bases. Germline-derived CDR1 and CDR2 are SEHNR and FQNEAQ (reference sequence). This CDR3 has 13 residues. As DNA, the CDR3 is TGTGCCAGCAGCTTCCGAGGCCAAGAGACCCAGTACTTC. Protein: CASSFRGQETQYF.

This clone was counted once. The chain has TRBV7-2 and TRBJ1-2; tentative D call: TRBD1 (6 bases). V dropped 5 bases and J dropped 4 bases, with 20 bases sitting between them. This CDR3 is 16 amino acids long. From germline, CDR1 is SGHTA and CDR2 FQGNSA. In DNA form, the CDR3 reads TGTGCCAGCAGCGGAGGGGGGCGGGGGCTAGGCTATGGCTACACCTTC. Residues: CASSGGGRGLGYGYTF. Looking up the rest from reference TRBV7-2 and TRBJ1-2 gives the full variable domain: GAGVSQSPSNKVTEKGKDVELRCDPISGHTALYWYRQSLGQGLEFLIYFQGNSAPDKSGLPSDRFSAERTGGSVSTLTIQRTQQEDSAVYLCASSGGGRGLGYGYTFGSGTRLTVV.

The chain couples TRBV6-6 to TRBJ1-5; 10 bases are shared with TRBD1. The V segment lost 6 bases and the J segment 2 bases; nucleotides outside the gene matches: 7. The CDR3 contains 16 residues. CDR1 is MNHNY and CDR2 is SVGAGI in the germline V gene (reference sequence). The CDR3 loop reads CASRRQGAAGNQPQHF. The DNA of the CDR3 is TGTGCCAGCAGGCGACAGGGGGCCGCGGGCAATCAGCCCCAGCATTTT.

The J gene is TRBJ2-7, the V gene TRBV28; possible D gene TRBD2, 6 bases. This CDR3 contains 13 residues. Germline CDR1 and CDR2: MDHEN and SYDVKM. Trimming pared 6 bases from V and 2 bases from J, leaving 11 bases between. The chain's CDR3 is CASRDGGTYEQYF. The CDR3 DNA follows: TGTGCCAGCAGGGACGGGGGAACCTACGAGCAGTACTTC.

The V gene is TRBV6-1, the J gene TRBJ1-1; D gene uncertain. V lost 8 bases and J lost 7, with 8 bases in between. Germline V CDR1 and CDR2: MNHNS, SASEGT. The CDR3 contains 10 residues. The CDR3 DNA sequence: TGTGCCAGCCGGGAATTTGAAGCTTTCTTT. This sequence encodes CASREFEAFF.

The chain combines TRBV5-1 with TRBJ2-5, with TRBD2 as a possible D gene (6 bases). CDR3 length: 15 residues. Germline lookup yields CDR1 SGHRS and CDR2 YFSETQ. Trimming took 1 base from V and 8 from J, leaving 18 bases between them. The CDR3 bases are TGCGCCAGCAGCTTGCTAGCGAGCCCGCTCGGAACCCAGTACTTC. Protein: CASSLLASPLGTQYF.

The rearrangement joins TRBV7-3 to TRBJ1-2; 7 bases are shared with TRBD1. V trimming: 4 bases; J trimming: 1 base; junction bases outside the gene matches: 12. This CDR3 region has 17 residues. Germline lookup yields CDR1 SGHTA and CDR2 FQGTGA. CDR3 DNA: TGTGCCAGCAGCTCGTTGACAGGGTTGGGGATTAACTATGGCTACACCTTC. It is translated as CASSSLTGLGINYGYTF.

The rearrangement joins TRBV4-2 to TRBJ2-7; D is perhaps TRBD2 (6 bases). The CDR3 consists of 13 residues. With 3 bases removed from V and 0 bases from J, the gap between germline ends came to 6 bases. Germline CDR1 reads LGHNA; CDR2 reads YNFKEQ. The DNA of the CDR3 is TGTGCCAGCAGCCATAGCGGCTCCTACGAGCAGTACTTC. This codes for CASSHSGSYEQYF.